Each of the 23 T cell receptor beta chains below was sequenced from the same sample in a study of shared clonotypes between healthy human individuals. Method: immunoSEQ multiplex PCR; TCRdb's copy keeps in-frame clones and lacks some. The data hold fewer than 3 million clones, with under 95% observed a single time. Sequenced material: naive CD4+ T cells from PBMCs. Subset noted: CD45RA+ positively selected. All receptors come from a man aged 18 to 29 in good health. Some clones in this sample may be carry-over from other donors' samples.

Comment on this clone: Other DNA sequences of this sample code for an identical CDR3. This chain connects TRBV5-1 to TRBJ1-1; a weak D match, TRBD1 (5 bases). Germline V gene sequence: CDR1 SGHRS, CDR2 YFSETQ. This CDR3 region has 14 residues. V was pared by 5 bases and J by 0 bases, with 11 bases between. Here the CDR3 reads CASSLGDLNTEAFF. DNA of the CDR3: TGCGCCAGCAGTCTGGGGGATTTGAACACTGAAGCTTTCTTT. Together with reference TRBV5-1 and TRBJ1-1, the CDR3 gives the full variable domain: KAGVTQTPRYLIKTRGQQVTLSCSPISGHRSVSWYQQTPGQGLQFLFEYFSETQRNKGNFPGRFSGRQFSNSRSEMNVSTLELGDSALYLCASSLGDLNTEAFFGQGTRLTVV.

CDR3 residues: CASSAGSTSGGYTDTQYF. The CDR3 DNA reads TGTGCCAGCAGCGCCGGGTCGACTAGCGGGGGATACACAGATACGCAGTATTTT. The rearrangement uses TRBV9 and TRBJ2-3; 12 bases align to TRBD2. J was trimmed by 2 bases and V by 3 bases; bases with no gene match: 10. The CDR3 is made up of 18 amino acids. CDR1 is SGDLS and CDR2 is YYNGEE in the germline V gene.

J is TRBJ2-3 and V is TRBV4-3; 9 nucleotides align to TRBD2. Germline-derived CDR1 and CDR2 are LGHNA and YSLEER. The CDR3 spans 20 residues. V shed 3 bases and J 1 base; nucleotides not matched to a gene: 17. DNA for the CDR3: TGCGCCAGCAGCCATAAACCGGGACTAGCTGTCCGGGGGGGCACAGATACGCAGTATTTT. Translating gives CASSHKPGLAVRGGTDTQYF.

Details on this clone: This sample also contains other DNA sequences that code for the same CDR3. Here the CDR3 DNA reads TGTGCCAGCAGTTACTCGTCCGACTACGAGCAGTACTTC. Translation: CASSYSSDYEQYF. The chain carries TRBV6-5 and TRBJ2-7; the D is unclear. The length of the CDR3 is 13 residues. Germline V CDR1 and CDR2: MNHEY, SVGAGI. Trimming shortened V by 0 bases and J by 3 bases, and 6 bases separated the two germline ends.

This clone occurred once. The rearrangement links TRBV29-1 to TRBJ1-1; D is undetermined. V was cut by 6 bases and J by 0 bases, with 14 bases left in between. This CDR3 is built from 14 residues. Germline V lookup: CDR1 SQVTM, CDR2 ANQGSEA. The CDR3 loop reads CSVEPPAVNTEAFF. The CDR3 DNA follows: TGCAGCGTCGAGCCCCCGGCAGTGAACACTGAAGCTTTCTTT.

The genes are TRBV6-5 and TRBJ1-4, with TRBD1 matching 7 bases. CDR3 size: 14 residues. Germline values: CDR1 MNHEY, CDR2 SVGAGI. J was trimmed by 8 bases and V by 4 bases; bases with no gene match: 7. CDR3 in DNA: TGTGCCAGCAGTTCCACAGGGGATGGAGAAAAACTGTTTTTT. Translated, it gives CASSSTGDGEKLFF.

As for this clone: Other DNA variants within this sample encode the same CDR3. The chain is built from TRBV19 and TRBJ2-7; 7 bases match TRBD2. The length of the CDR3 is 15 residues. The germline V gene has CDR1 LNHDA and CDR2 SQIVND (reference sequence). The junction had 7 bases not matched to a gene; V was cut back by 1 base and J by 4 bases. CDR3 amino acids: CASSIGAGTIYEQYF. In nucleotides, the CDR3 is TGTGCCAGTAGTATAGGAGCGGGGACCATTTACGAGCAGTACTTC.

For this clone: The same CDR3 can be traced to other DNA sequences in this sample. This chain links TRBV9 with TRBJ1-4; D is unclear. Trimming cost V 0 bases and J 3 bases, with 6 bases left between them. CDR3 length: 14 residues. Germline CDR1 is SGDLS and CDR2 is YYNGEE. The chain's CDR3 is CASSVGTANEKLFF. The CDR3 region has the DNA TGTGCCAGCAGCGTAGGGACGGCTAATGAAAAACTGTTTTTT.

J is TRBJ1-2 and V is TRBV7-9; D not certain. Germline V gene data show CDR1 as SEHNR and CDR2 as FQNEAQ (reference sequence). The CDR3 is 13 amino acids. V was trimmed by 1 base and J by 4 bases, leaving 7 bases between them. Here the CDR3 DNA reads TGTGCCAGCAGCTTAGTAAGCCGCTATGGCTACACCTTC. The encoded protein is CASSLVSRYGYTF.

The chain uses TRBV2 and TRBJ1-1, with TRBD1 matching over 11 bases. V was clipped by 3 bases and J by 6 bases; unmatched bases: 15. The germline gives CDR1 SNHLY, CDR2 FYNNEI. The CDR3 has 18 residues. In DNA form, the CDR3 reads TGTGCCAGCAGTGAGAGAGGGGCCGGACAGGGGGCTAAGGCTGAAGCTTTCTTT. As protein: CASSERGAGQGAKAEAFF.

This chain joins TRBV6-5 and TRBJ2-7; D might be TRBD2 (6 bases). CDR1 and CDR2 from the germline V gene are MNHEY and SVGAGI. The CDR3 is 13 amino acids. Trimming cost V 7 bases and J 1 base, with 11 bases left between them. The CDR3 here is CASKRGLSYEQYF. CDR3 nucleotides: TGTGCCAGCAAGAGGGGACTGTCCTACGAGCAGTACTTC.

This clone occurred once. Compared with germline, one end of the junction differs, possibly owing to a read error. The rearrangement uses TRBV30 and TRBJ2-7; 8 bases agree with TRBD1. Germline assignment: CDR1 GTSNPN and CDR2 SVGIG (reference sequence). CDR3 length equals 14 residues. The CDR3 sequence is CAWSQGTGDYEQYF. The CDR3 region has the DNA TGTGCCTGGAGTCAGGGGACAGGCGACTACGAACAGTACTTC.

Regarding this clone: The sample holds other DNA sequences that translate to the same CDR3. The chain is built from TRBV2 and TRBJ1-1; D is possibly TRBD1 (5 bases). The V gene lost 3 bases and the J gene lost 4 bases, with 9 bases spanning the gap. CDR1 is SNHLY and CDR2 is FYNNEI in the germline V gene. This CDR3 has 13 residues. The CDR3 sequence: CASSEGEGTEAFF. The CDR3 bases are TGTGCCAGCAGTGAGGGGGAGGGCACTGAAGCTTTCTTT.

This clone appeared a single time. CDR3 bases: TGTGCCAGCAGCCCCCGCGCTTCTAGCGGGAGCTCCAATGAGCAGTTCTTC. Its translation is CASSPRASSGSSNEQFF. The chain employs TRBV7-3 and TRBJ2-1, with 10 nucleotides matching TRBD2. The CDR3 has 17 amino acids. Germline loops: CDR1 SGHTA, CDR2 FQGTGA. With V trimmed by 5 bases and J by 6 bases, 13 bases remained unmatched.

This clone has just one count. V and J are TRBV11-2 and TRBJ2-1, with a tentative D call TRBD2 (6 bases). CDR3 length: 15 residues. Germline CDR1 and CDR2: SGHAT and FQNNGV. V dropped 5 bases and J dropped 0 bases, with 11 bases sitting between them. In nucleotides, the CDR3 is TGTGCCAGCAGCAGGGACTTACCCTCCTACAATGAGCAGTTCTTC. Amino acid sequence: CASSRDLPSYNEQFF.

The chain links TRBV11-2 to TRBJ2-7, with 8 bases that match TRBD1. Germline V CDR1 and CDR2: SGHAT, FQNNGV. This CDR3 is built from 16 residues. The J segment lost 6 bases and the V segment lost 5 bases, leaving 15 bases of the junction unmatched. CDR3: CASSPLPGQVFSEQYF. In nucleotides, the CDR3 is TGTGCCAGCAGCCCACTACCGGGACAGGTTTTTTCCGAGCAGTACTTC.

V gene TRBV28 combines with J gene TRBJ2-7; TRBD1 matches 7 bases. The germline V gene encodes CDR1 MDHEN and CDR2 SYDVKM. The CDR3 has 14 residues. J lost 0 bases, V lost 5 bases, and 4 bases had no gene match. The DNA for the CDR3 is TGTGCCAGCAGTGGGGACAGCCTCTCCTACGAGCAGTACTTC. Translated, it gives CASSGDSLSYEQYF. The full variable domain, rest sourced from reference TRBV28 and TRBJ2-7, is DVKVTQSSRYLVKRTGEKVFLECVQDMDHENMFWYRQDPGLGLRLIYFSYDVKMKEKGDIPEGYSVSREKKERFSLILESASTNQTSMYLCASSGDSLSYEQYFGPGTRLTVT.

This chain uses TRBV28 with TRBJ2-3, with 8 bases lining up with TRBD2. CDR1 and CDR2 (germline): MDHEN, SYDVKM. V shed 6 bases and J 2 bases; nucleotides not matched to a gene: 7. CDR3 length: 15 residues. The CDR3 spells CASSFTSGYTDTQYF. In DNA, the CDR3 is TGTGCCAGCAGCTTCACTAGCGGCTACACAGATACGCAGTATTTT.

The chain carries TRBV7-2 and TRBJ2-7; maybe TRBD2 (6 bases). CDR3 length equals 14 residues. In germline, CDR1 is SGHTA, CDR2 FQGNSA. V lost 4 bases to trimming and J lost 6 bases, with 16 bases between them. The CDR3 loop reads CASSSPVGGAEQYF. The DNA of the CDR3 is TGTGCCAGCAGCTCCCCCGTGGGGGGTGCCGAGCAGTACTTC.

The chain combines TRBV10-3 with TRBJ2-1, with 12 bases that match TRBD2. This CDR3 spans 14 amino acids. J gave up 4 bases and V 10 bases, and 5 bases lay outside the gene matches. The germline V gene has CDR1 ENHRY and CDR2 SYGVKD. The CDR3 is CATLAGGSYNEQFF. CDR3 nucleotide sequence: TGTGCCACCCTAGCGGGGGGGTCTTACAATGAGCAGTTCTTC.

The CDR3 sequence: CASSYYSLAGGNYNEQFF. The CDR3 nucleotides read TGTGCCAGCAGCTACTATTCCCTAGCGGGAGGCAACTACAATGAGCAGTTCTTC. This rearrangement joins TRBV4-2 to TRBJ2-1, with TRBD2 matching 11 bases. This CDR3 is 18 amino acids long. Per the germline V gene, CDR1 is LGHNA and CDR2 is YNFKEQ. V trimming: 5 bases; J trimming: 3 bases; junction bases outside the gene matches: 12.

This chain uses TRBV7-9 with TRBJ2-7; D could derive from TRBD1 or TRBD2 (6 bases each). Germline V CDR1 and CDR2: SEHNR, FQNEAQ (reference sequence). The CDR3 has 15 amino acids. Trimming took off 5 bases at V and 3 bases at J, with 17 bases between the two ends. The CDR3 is CASSPGEGGLYEQYF. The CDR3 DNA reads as TGTGCCAGCAGCCCGGGTGAGGGGGGCCTCTACGAGCAGTACTTC.

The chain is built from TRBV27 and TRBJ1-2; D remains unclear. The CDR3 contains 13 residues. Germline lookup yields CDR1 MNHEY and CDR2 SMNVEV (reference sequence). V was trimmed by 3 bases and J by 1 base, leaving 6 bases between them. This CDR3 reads CASSFRDNYGYTF. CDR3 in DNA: TGTGCCAGCAGTTTTAGGGATAACTATGGCTACACCTTC.